The clone carrying this TCR beta chain was recorded once. The entry originates in a study of cytomegalovirus exposure and HLA in healthy donors. Profiled with immunoSEQ multiplex PCR; TCRdb holds only in-frame clones, not every one. This sample has about 150,000 clones, with around 84% found just once. The sample comprised PBMCs. The sequence was collected from a human donor in good health.

CDR3 in amino acids: CASSLTVQETQYF. The CDR3 nucleotides are TGTGCCAGCAGCTTAACTGTACAAGAGACCCAGTACTTC. The rearrangement links TRBV7-3 to TRBJ2-5; the D is unclear. V was clipped by 0 bases and J by 2 bases, with 4 bases between them. The CDR3 extends over 13 amino acids. Germline CDR1 SGHTA, CDR2 FQGTGA.